The 17 T cell receptor beta chains below come from one sample, sequenced in a study of response to subunit inactivated influenza vaccine. Via MiXCR, TCRdb re-called the RT-PCR reads, giving one row per CDR3 protein. The table shows hundreds of thousands of distinct CDR3 sequences, with roughly 9.7% occurring only once. Sequencing was performed on PBMCs from blood, taken about 6 weeks after vaccination. The receptors originated from a man between 50 and 59 years old who received an inactivated influenza vaccine.

The V call is TRBV12-3 or TRBV12-4, the J call TRBJ2-2; D is unresolved. CDR3 length equals 13 residues. Deletions cut 6 bases from V and 5 bases from J, with 10 bases between. The CDR3 loop is CASSSLRTGELFF. The CDR3 DNA follows: TGTGCCAGCAGCTCTCTGAGGACCGGGGAGCTGTTTTTT.

A word on this clonotype: Germline is not matched at one junction end, which may reflect a read error. The chain uses TRBV18 and TRBJ2-5; D is ambiguous. Looked up from germline, CDR1 is KGHSH and CDR2 is LQKENI. The CDR3 consists of 13 residues. CDR3 in DNA: TGCGCCAGCTCACCGGTCTCATTGGAGACCCAGTACTTC. As protein: CASSPVSLETQYF.

The J gene is TRBJ2-2, the V gene TRBV7-9, with unresolved D. CDR1 SEHNR and CDR2 FQNEAQ come from the germline V gene (reference sequence). The length of the CDR3 is 15 residues. The ends were cut back, 4 bases at V and 1 base at J, with 10 bases in the middle. CDR3 amino acids: CASSSSAGNTGELFF. CDR3 in DNA: TGTGCCAGCAGCTCCTCGGCAGGGAACACCGGGGAGCTGTTTTTT.

In regard to this clonotype: A much larger clone differs by one base, so this may be a read error. The chain couples TRBV4-1 to TRBJ1-2; D gene unclear. CDR1 and CDR2 (germline): MGHRA, YSYEKL. This CDR3 has 12 residues. The ends were cut back, 0 bases at V and 1 base at J, with 0 bases in the middle. CDR3 protein: CASSQDNYGYTF. CDR3 DNA: TGCGCCAGCAGCCAAGATAACTATGGCTACACCTTC.

The chain joins TRBV7-8 to TRBJ2-7; possible D gene TRBD1, 5 bases. Germline CDR1 is SGHVS and CDR2 is FQNEAQ. The CDR3 runs 13 residues. With 1 base removed from V and 5 bases from J, the gap between germline ends came to 9 bases. In DNA form, the CDR3 reads TGTGCCAGCAGCTTAGAAGGGGCGGACGAGCAGTACTTC. Protein sequence: CASSLEGADEQYF.

The chain carries TRBV6-5 and TRBJ2-7, with D perhaps TRBD2 (6 bases). Trimming cost V 0 bases and J 4 bases, with 7 bases left between them. Per the germline V gene, CDR1 is MNHEY and CDR2 is SVGAGI. There are 13 residues in the CDR3. Here the CDR3 reads CASSYSAGYEQYF. Written as DNA, the CDR3 is TGTGCCAGCAGTTACTCGGCGGGGTACGAGCAGTACTTC.

This chain uses TRBV12-3 or TRBV12-4 with TRBJ2-2; no clear D. The CDR3 extends over 16 amino acids. Trimming left V 5 bases short and J 1 base short, with 14 bases between. CDR3 sequence reads: CASSLPGLMNTGELFF. In nucleotides, the CDR3 is TGTGCCAGCAGTCTACCAGGTCTTATGAACACCGGGGAGCTGTTTTTT.

The rearrangement joins TRBV7-2 to TRBJ2-7; D unclear. The germline gives CDR1 SGHTA, CDR2 FQGNSA. The CDR3 runs to 13 residues. Trimming removed 1 base from V and 6 bases from J, with 10 bases in between. CDR3 sequence reads: CASSLGRRAEQYF. The DNA of the CDR3 is TGTGCCAGCAGCTTAGGTCGACGGGCCGAGCAGTACTTC.

This clonotype was counted between two and nine times. The CDR3 protein is CASSQYRNSPLHF. The CDR3 nucleotides read TGTGCCAGCAGCCAATACAGGAATTCACCCCTCCACTTT. The chain is built from TRBV7-3 and TRBJ1-6; perhaps TRBD1 as D (5 bases). Germline V lookup: CDR1 SGHTA, CDR2 FQGTGA. The CDR3 loop spans 13 amino acids. V shed 5 bases and J shed 7 bases, with 9 bases lying between them.

This clonotype showed up just a few times. The CDR3 spells CSAAGNNEQFF. CDR3 nucleotides: TGCAGTGCCGCCGGAAACAATGAGCAGTTCTTC. The V call is TRBV20-1, the J call TRBJ2-1; D unclear. The germline V gene encodes CDR1 DFQATT and CDR2 SNEGSKA (reference sequence). This CDR3 has 11 residues. Trimming removed 6 bases at V and 5 bases at J, with 8 bases between.

This clonotype was detected ten times or more. The chain couples TRBV12-3 or TRBV12-4 to TRBJ2-1; possibly TRBD1 for D (5 bases). Trimming removed 6 bases from V and 6 bases from J, with 12 bases in between. This CDR3 contains 13 residues. Here the CDR3 DNA reads TGTGCCAGCAGCACAGGTTTGATCAATGAGCAGTTCTTC. Residues: CASSTGLINEQFF.

This sequence joins TRBV13 and TRBJ2-2; perhaps TRBD2 as D (6 bases). Trimming took 1 base from V and 6 from J, leaving 9 bases between them. This CDR3 has 14 residues. From germline, CDR1 is PRHDT and CDR2 FYEKMQ (reference sequence). This chain's CDR3 is CASSLDGGPGELFF. The CDR3 nucleotides read TGTGCCAGCAGCTTAGACGGAGGGCCCGGGGAGCTGTTTTTT.

The chain combines TRBV4-3 with TRBJ2-2, with D perhaps TRBD1 (6 bases). Per the germline V gene, CDR1 is LGHNA and CDR2 is YSLEER. The CDR3 covers 18 residues. V lost 0 bases and J lost 1, with 15 bases in between. In DNA, the CDR3 is TGCGCCAGCAGCCAAGATCGGTTTTCAGGGGTGAACACCGGGGAGCTGTTTTTT. This sequence encodes CASSQDRFSGVNTGELFF.

This clonotype was recorded at least ten times. V usage is TRBV11-2 and J usage is TRBJ1-4; D remains ambiguous. The CDR3 runs 13 residues. Germline assignment: CDR1 SGHAT and CDR2 FQNNGV. V lost 1 base to trimming and J lost 12 bases, with 12 bases between them. CDR3 DNA sequence: TGTGCCAGCAGCTTAGGTGTTGCGGAAGAACTGTTTTTT. Protein product: CASSLGVAEELFF.

This clonotype has a count of ten or more. V is TRBV29-1 and J is TRBJ1-2; TRBD1 aligns across 9 bases. Trimming removed 5 bases from V and 10 bases from J; junction bases left unmatched: 11. This CDR3 is 13 amino acids long. From germline, CDR1 is SQVTM and CDR2 ANQGSEA. The CDR3 region has the DNA TGCAGCGTTTGGGACAGGGCCAGGAGCCCCTACACCTTC. Protein sequence: CSVWDRARSPYTF. The full variable domain, with the rest looked up from reference TRBV29-1 and TRBJ1-2, is SAVISQKPSRDICQRGTSLTIQCQVDSQVTMMFWYRQQPGQSLTLIATANQGSEATYESGFVIDKFPISRPNLTFSTLTVSNMSPEDSSIYLCSVWDRARSPYTFGSGTRLTVV.

The genes are TRBV27 and TRBJ2-7; possibly TRBD2 for D (5 bases). CDR1 and CDR2 from the germline V gene are MNHEY and SMNVEV (reference sequence). V shed 6 bases and J shed 3 bases, with 9 bases lying between them. The CDR3 is made up of 12 amino acids. CDR3 nucleotides: TGTGCCAGCAGGCGGGCCGACTACGAGCAGTACTTC. Its translation: CASRRADYEQYF.

In its sample, this clonotype was seen a few times. The genes are TRBV12-3 or TRBV12-4 and TRBJ2-6; D is possibly TRBD1 or TRBD2 (5 bases each). This CDR3 has 16 residues. The ends were cut back, 3 bases at V and 0 bases at J, with 9 bases in the middle. The CDR3 here is CASSLGPLSGANVLTF. The DNA for the CDR3 is TGTGCCAGCAGTTTGGGACCGCTCTCTGGGGCCAACGTCCTGACTTTC.